A selection of T cell receptor beta chains follows, all from one sample in a study of blood T cell repertoires in COVID-19. Method: immunoSEQ multiplex PCR; TCRdb's copy keeps in-frame clones and lacks some. Of about 29,000 clones listed, roughly nine tenths are singletons. The sequencing input was peripheral blood. The receptors were sampled from a human donor with active COVID-19. The donor label of this sample is uncertain. The conserved cysteine and the conserved F or W are not part of the CDR3 here.

TRBV6-5	11	TRBJ1-5	ATIREFNQPQH
TRBV19	13	TRBJ1-4	ASSIGLGTNEKLF
TRBV5-6	16	TRBJ1-4	ASSSGPDMGGFNEKLF
TRBV9	13	TRBJ1-3	ASSVGGTAGNTIY
TRBV12-3/TRBV12-4	10	TRBJ2-1	ASSLSLDEQF
TRBV3-1/TRBV3-2	10	TRBJ2-7	ASSLTSYEQY
TRBV28	12	TRBJ1-2	ASSTPSADYGYT
TRBV7-6	14	TRBJ2-1	ASSLSGQAYYNEQF
TRBV27	13	TRBJ2-4	ASSNYRGVKNIQY
TRBV5-1	13	TRBJ2-7	ASSLTGQAPYEQY
TRBV5-1	13	TRBJ1-1	ASSARQGALGEAF
TRBV4-3	15	TRBJ2-1	ASSQDLAGGPSREQF
TRBV9	13	TRBJ1-6	ASSPTTGINSPLH
TRBV15	12	TRBJ1-6	ATSSDRGNSPLH
TRBV6-5	12	TRBJ2-7	ASSHGGGRYEQY
TRBV5-1	12	TRBJ2-1	ASVGPGTGGEQF
TRBV24-1	14	TRBJ2-1	ATSDPSGRGGNEQF
TRBV19	12	TRBJ2-2	AGRLAGNTGELF
TRBV9	12	TRBJ1-5	ASSADTGDQPQH
TRBV6-4	13	TRBJ2-1	ASSDGTLAYNEQF
TRBV3-1/TRBV3-2	12	TRBJ2-7	ASSQATLSGEQY
TRBV5-1	15	TRBJ1-4	ASSRSQDRATNEKLF
TRBV2	14	TRBJ1-5	ASSDTGTGWRQPQH
TRBV25-1	11	TRBJ1-2	ASSEGRGFGYT
TRBV28	14	TRBJ2-7	ASSFLSGTTPWEQY
TRBV19	14	TRBJ1-6	ASSTLWTGGNSPLH
TRBV5-4	14	TRBJ2-1	ASSLRAGGPGNEQF
TRBV28	11	TRBJ2-2	ASSFSEGGELF
TRBV11-2	13	TRBJ1-5	ASSLEADSNQPQH
TRBV27	13	TRBJ1-1	ASSWPGQGESEAF
TRBV28	12	TRBJ2-1	ASSRDRGTGTPF
TRBV18	12	TRBJ1-1	ASSPAGLNTEAF
TRBV29-1	12	TRBJ2-7	SVAPQRGSYEQY
TRBV19	16	TRBJ1-2	ASSTSYGTGDFNYGYT
TRBV7-8	15	TRBJ2-7	ASSFSRGTVTSYEQY
TRBV7-9	12	TRBJ1-1	ASSLESRNTEAF
TRBV4-1	13	TRBJ2-5	ASSQGGHLQETQY
TRBV11-2	12	TRBJ2-7	ASSLSESYYEQY
TRBV6-6	12	TRBJ1-4	ASSYAGFSEKLF
TRBV19	12	TRBJ1-6	ASSWDRDNSPLH
TRBV19	14	TRBJ1-2	ASRSIEGVSSYGYT
TRBV7-9	12	TRBJ2-1	ASSLGPDRYEQF
TRBV3-1/TRBV3-2	12	TRBJ2-7	ASSDDQGSHEQY
TRBV11-2	16	TRBJ2-2	ASRTLSGGARGTGELF
TRBV5-1	13	TRBJ1-6	ASREGPWTGSPLH
TRBV5-8	11	TRBJ1-1	ASSLTGNTEAF
TRBV2	13	TRBJ1-6	ASTGQLSYNSPLH
TRBV7-3	15	TRBJ2-1	ASSLMGPGQGGNEQF
TRBV29-1	12	TRBJ2-1	SVPTSGDYNEQF
TRBV11-2	12	TRBJ2-3	ASSFEGGTDTQY
TRBV28	11	TRBJ1-1	ASSLNTRTEAF
TRBV4-1	11	TRBJ2-1	ASSPGAIDEQF
TRBV28	12	TRBJ2-1	ASSQRAGVDEQF
TRBV14	12	TRBJ2-1	ASSQRQGVDEQF
TRBV2	12	TRBJ2-1	ASSVGGLVYEQF
TRBV19	12	TRBJ2-1	ASSRAGVAGEQF
TRBV9	13	TRBJ2-2	ASSVVPGNTGELF
TRBV27	13	TRBJ1-3	ASSWGLGRGNTIY
TRBV19	13	TRBJ2-7	ASNLEFDLSYEQY
TRBV5-4	12	TRBJ1-6	ASGQGVVGSPLH